The 23 T cell receptor beta chains listed next were all sequenced from one sample in a study of Graves' ophthalmopathy and Graves' hyperthyroidism. RNA served as the template for amplifying TCR beta CDR3 regions. Second-round multiplex PCR came after first-round RT-PCR with HTBI primers. MiXCR, applied by TCRdb to the multiplex PCR reads, yields one record per CDR3 protein. The repertoire holds approximately 1.2 million distinct CDR3 sequences, with roughly two fifths as singletons. The sequenced sample was peripheral blood or thyroid tissue (not recorded which). Receptor source: an adult man with Graves' hyperthyroidism.

This clonotype was counted at least ten times. CDR3 sequence: CASSLAVWTSGPPHYEQYF. The CDR3 DNA sequence: TGTGCCAGCAGCTTAGCGGTCTGGACATCGGGCCCCCCTCACTACGAGCAGTACTTC. J is TRBJ2-7 and V is TRBV7-6, with D tentatively TRBD1 (5 bases). This CDR3 has 19 amino acids. V lost 0 bases, J lost 3 bases, and 24 bases lay in between. CDR1 is SGHVS, CDR2 FNYEAQ, per germline.

To note about this clonotype: At one of its ends the junction is not consistent with the germline gene, which may arise from a read error. J is TRBJ2-5 and V is TRBV7-9; 12 bases match TRBD2. The CDR3 consists of 14 residues. CDR1 and CDR2 (germline): SEHNR, FQNEAQ (reference sequence). CDR3 region: CASGGLAGGKTRYF. In DNA form, the CDR3 reads TGTGCCAGCGGGGGTCTAGCGGGGGGGAAGACCCGGTACTTC.

This clonotype was observed a few times. The chain is built from TRBV20-1 and TRBJ2-7; tentative D call: TRBD2 (5 bases). V shed 1 base and J shed 0 bases, with 10 bases lying between them. The CDR3 is 14 amino acids. CDR1 DFQATT and CDR2 SNEGSKA come from the germline V gene (reference sequence). Here the CDR3 DNA reads TGCAGTGCTAGAGGTAGCGCTAGCTCCTACGAGCAGTACTTC. This gives the protein CSARGSASSYEQYF.

This clonotype was seen repeatedly, ten times or more. The chain recombines TRBV7-2 with TRBJ2-5; 7 bases match TRBD1. The CDR3 is made up of 13 amino acids. V lost 5 bases and J lost 4; bases outside the gene matches: 4. CDR1 is SGHTA and CDR2 is FQGNSA in the germline V gene. CDR3 sequence: CASSPGQTETQYF. CDR3 DNA sequence: TGTGCCAGCAGCCCGGGACAGACAGAGACCCAGTACTTC. The full variable domain, with the rest looked up from reference TRBV7-2 and TRBJ2-5, is GAGVSQSPSNKVTEKGKDVELRCDPISGHTALYWYRQSLGQGLEFLIYFQGNSAPDKSGLPSDRFSAERTGGSVSTLTIQRTQQEDSAVYLCASSPGQTETQYFGPGTRLLVL.

On this clonotype itself: Given the absence of the conserved phenylalanine or tryptophan at the CDR3 end, a read error is likely. V is TRBV25-1 and J is TRBJ2-5, with 9 bases identical to TRBD1. The ends lost 5 bases at V and 4 bases at J; junction bases unmatched: 8. CDR1 and CDR2 (germline): MGHDK, SYGVNS. This CDR3 spans 15 amino acids. The CDR3 sequence: CASSSRGTGLETQYS. The CDR3 bases are TGTGCCAGCAGTTCCCGAGGGACAGGGTTAGAGACCCAGTACTCC.

V gene TRBV19 combines with J gene TRBJ2-5; tentatively, D is TRBD1 (5 bases). The CDR3 has 13 residues. The germline V gene has CDR1 LNHDA and CDR2 SQIVND (reference sequence). The V and J ends lost 11 bases and 5 bases respectively, with 18 bases between them. CDR3 DNA: TGTGCCGGGGCCCGGAACCACTTTGAGACCCAGTACTTC. Encoded protein: CAGARNHFETQYF.

This sequence joins TRBV20-1 and TRBJ1-5, with TRBD1 matching 7 bases. The CDR3 is 15 residues long. Germline values: CDR1 DFQATT, CDR2 SNEGSKA (reference sequence). J lost 0 bases, V lost 6 bases, and 8 bases had no gene match. CDR3 loop: CSAKDRVYSNQPQHF. In DNA, the CDR3 is TGCAGTGCAAAAGACAGGGTCTATAGCAATCAGCCCCAGCATTTT.

The rearrangement uses TRBV4-3 and TRBJ1-1, with 8 bases that match TRBD1. Losses at the gene ends were 4 bases for V and 1 base for J; bases not matched to a gene: 5. Germline V lookup: CDR1 LGHNA, CDR2 YSLEER. This CDR3 contains 15 residues. The CDR3 region is CASSLMDRENTEAFF. For the CDR3, the DNA is TGCGCCAGCAGCCTTATGGACAGGGAGAACACTGAAGCTTTCTTT.

In this sample, this clonotype turned up many times. The rearrangement uses TRBV10-3 and TRBJ2-2; TRBD1 matches 8 bases. The CDR3 covers 14 residues. Germline CDR1 reads ENHRY; CDR2 reads SYGVKD. V shed 11 bases, J shed 1 base, and the junction held 6 bases outside the gene matches. In DNA, the CDR3 is TGTGCCGTATGGGACAGGAAGAACACCGGGGAGCTGTTTTTT. As protein: CAVWDRKNTGELFF.

The chain recombines TRBV24-1 with TRBJ2-5; TRBD2 matches at 12 bases. Near its end, the DNA agrees better with TRBJ2-7, so the J call may be wrong. The V gene's germline CDR1 is KGHDR and CDR2 SFDVKD. The CDR3 has 16 amino acids. The CDR3 is CAFLTSGGLNSYEQYF. The CDR3 DNA sequence: TGTGCCTTCCTGACTAGCGGGGGTTTGAACTCCTACGAGCAGTACTTC.

V usage is TRBV5-6 and J usage is TRBJ1-2, with 11 bases that match TRBD1. J lost 4 bases, V lost 4 bases, and 6 bases had no gene match. This CDR3 spans 15 amino acids. CDR1 and CDR2 from the germline V gene are SGHDT and YYEEEE. CDR3: CASSPGQGVPYGYTF. Written as DNA, the CDR3 is TGTGCCAGCAGCCCGGGACAGGGGGTTCCCTATGGCTACACCTTC.

This clonotype was detected once. Mismatch with germline at one junction end may stem from a read error. The chain has TRBV7-9 and TRBJ1-2; D not resolved. Per the germline V gene, CDR1 is SEHNR and CDR2 is FQNEAQ (reference sequence). There are 16 residues in the CDR3. The CDR3 loop is CASSLRTEWSNYGYTF. CDR3 bases: TGTGCCAGCAGCTTGAGGACCGAATGGTCTAACTACGGCTACACCTTC.

In its sample, this clonotype was seen many times. The V and J genes are TRBV6-5 and TRBJ1-2; D possibly corresponds to TRBD1 (5 bases). The CDR3 extends over 15 amino acids. V shed 4 bases and J shed 0 bases, with 12 bases lying between them. CDR1 is MNHEY, CDR2 SVGAGI, per germline. The CDR3 nucleotides read TGTGCCAGCAGTTCTGGACAAGCAGCTAACTATGGCTACACCTTC. Amino acid sequence: CASSSGQAANYGYTF.

This chain joins TRBV7-2 and TRBJ1-4; TRBD1 matches 10 bases. Germline-derived CDR1 and CDR2 are SGHTA and FQGNSA. With V trimmed by 4 bases and J by 12 bases, 8 bases remained unmatched. The CDR3 has 14 residues. The CDR3 sequence: CASSSTGTGAELFF. The CDR3 nucleotides read TGTGCCAGCAGCTCCACCGGGACAGGGGCGGAACTGTTTTTT.

This clonotype showed up just a few times. This chain joins TRBV5-1 and TRBJ2-7; 9 nucleotides align to TRBD1. V gave up 2 bases and J gave up 5 bases; unmatched junction bases: 8. The CDR3 runs to 15 residues. The germline CDR1 and CDR2 sequences are SGHRS and YFSETQ. The CDR3 loop is CASSLETGQGDEQYF. The CDR3 bases are TGCGCCAGCAGCTTAGAGACGGGACAGGGCGACGAGCAGTACTTC.

This clonotype was counted between two and nine times. The chain uses TRBV6-5 and TRBJ2-5, with D tentatively TRBD1 or TRBD2 (6 bases each). Germline assignment: CDR1 MNHEY and CDR2 SVGAGI. Trimming removed 0 bases from V and 5 bases from J, with 13 bases in between. This CDR3 is 15 amino acids long. The CDR3 nucleotides are TGTGCCAGCAGTTACTCTTGGGGGGCCGGGGAGACCCAGTACTTC. This gives the protein CASSYSWGAGETQYF.

This rearrangement joins TRBV15 to TRBJ1-6, with TRBD1 as a possible D gene (6 bases). Germline CDR1 is LNHNV and CDR2 is YYDKDF (reference sequence). The CDR3 has 16 amino acids. Trimming left V 5 bases short and J 7 bases short, with 18 bases between. The CDR3 sequence: CATSGGAGDANSPLHF. The CDR3 nucleotides are TGTGCCACCAGCGGAGGGGCAGGGGACGCCAATTCACCCCTCCACTTT.

This clonotype has ten or more counts. V usage is TRBV6-5 and J usage is TRBJ1-1; D unresolved. V was pared by 6 bases and J by 4 bases, with 18 bases between. Germline V gene sequence: CDR1 MNHEY, CDR2 SVGAGI. The CDR3 consists of 15 residues. CDR3 DNA: TGTGCCAGCAGCCTTCTCAGGCGGGGTGGCACTGAAGCTTTCTTT. This gives the protein CASSLLRRGGTEAFF.

This clonotype was seen only once. The chain uses TRBV2 and TRBJ1-2; TRBD1 agrees at 7 bases. After removal of 6 bases from V and 2 bases from J, the junction contained 6 bases not matched to a gene. The germline V gene encodes CDR1 SNHLY and CDR2 FYNNEI. The CDR3 runs to 14 residues. The CDR3 coding sequence is TGTGCCAGCAGGGGACAGCAATTAAACTATGGCTACACCTTC. Translation: CASRGQQLNYGYTF.

The J gene is TRBJ2-3, the V gene TRBV7-9; D is unclear. The CDR3 spans 13 residues. Germline V gives CDR1 SEHNR, CDR2 FQNEAQ (reference sequence). Deletions cut 4 bases from V and 5 bases from J, with 10 bases between. The CDR3 region has the DNA TGTGCCAGCAGCTCGACCCCAGGAGATACGCAGTATTTT. Amino acids: CASSSTPGDTQYF.

This clonotype was seen many times. This chain's CDR3 is CSVEEGGNEKLFF. The CDR3 bases are TGCAGCGTTGAGGAGGGGGGTAATGAAAAACTGTTTTTT. V gene TRBV29-1 combines with J gene TRBJ1-4, with a tentative D call TRBD1 (6 bases). Germline loops: CDR1 SQVTM, CDR2 ANQGSEA. V was trimmed by 3 bases and J by 4 bases, leaving 9 bases between them. The CDR3 totals 13 residues.

The genes are TRBV20-1 and TRBJ2-7; D gene uncertain. Trimming left V 6 bases short and J 0 bases short, with 9 bases between. This CDR3 region has 12 residues. CDR1 is DFQATT and CDR2 is SNEGSKA in the germline V gene (reference sequence). The DNA of the CDR3 is TGCAGTGCCCCCTTGGGCTCCTACGAGCAGTACTTC. Protein sequence: CSAPLGSYEQYF.

In this sample, this clonotype turned up many times. The chain is built from TRBV20-1 and TRBJ1-1, with D perhaps matching TRBD1 (6 bases). Germline V lookup: CDR1 DFQATT, CDR2 SNEGSKA (reference sequence). Trimming took off 2 bases at V and 4 bases at J, with 8 bases between the two ends. The CDR3 runs to 12 residues. The CDR3 nucleotides are TGCAGTGCTAGAAGGGGGGGCACTGAAGCTTTCTTT. Its translation is CSARRGGTEAFF.